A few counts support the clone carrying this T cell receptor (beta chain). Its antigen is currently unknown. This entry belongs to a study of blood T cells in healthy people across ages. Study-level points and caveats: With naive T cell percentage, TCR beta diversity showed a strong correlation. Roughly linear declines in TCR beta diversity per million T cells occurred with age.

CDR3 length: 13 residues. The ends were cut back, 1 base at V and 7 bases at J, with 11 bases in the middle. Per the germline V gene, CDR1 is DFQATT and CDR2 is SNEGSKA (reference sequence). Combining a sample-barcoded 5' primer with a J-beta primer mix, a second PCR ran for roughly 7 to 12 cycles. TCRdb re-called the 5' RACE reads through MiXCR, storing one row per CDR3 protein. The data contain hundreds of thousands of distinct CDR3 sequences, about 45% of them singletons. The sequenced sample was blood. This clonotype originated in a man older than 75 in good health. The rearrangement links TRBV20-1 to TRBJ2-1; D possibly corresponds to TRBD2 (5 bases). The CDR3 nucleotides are TGCAGTGCTAGAGTGGCGGGCCATAATGAGCAGTTCTTC. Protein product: CSARVAGHNEQFF.